Listed below are T cell receptor beta chains from one sample, sequenced in a study of blood T cell repertoires in COVID-19. Generated by immunoSEQ multiplex PCR, the TCRdb table keeps only in-frame clones and is missing some. The table has a few hundred thousand clones, approximately 90% seen once. Specimen: peripheral blood. The receptors here all came from a man aged 30-40 years who had recovered from COVID-19. Each CDR3 is given with its conserved first and last residue. The order of the fields is clone size, J gene, CDR3 length, V gene, D gene, CDR3 DNA, CDR3 protein. D genes are given only for firm matches. Expanded clones get a size class; other rows say once, few or many, or leave the size out.

clone size: -
J gene: TRBJ1-2
CDR3 length: 13
V gene: TRBV12-3/TRBV12-4
D gene: -
CDR3 DNA: TGTGCCAGCAGTTCGACAGGTCAAAATGGCTACACCTTC
CDR3 protein: CASSSTGQNGYTF

clone size: once
J gene: TRBJ1-2
CDR3 length: 13
V gene: TRBV3-1/TRBV3-2
D gene: -
CDR3 DNA: TGTGCCAGCAGCCAAGATATCCGCTATGGCTACACCTTC
CDR3 protein: CASSQDIRYGYTF

clone size: few
J gene: TRBJ1-1
CDR3 length: 17
V gene: TRBV9
D gene: TRBD1
CDR3 DNA: TGTGCCAGCAGCGTAGTAGGGACAGGACTTATGAACACTGAAGCTTTCTTT
CDR3 protein: CASSVVGTGLMNTEAFF

clone size: -
J gene: TRBJ2-7
CDR3 length: 13
V gene: TRBV4-1
D gene: TRBD2
CDR3 DNA: TGCGCCAGCAGCCAAGAGGGAGCGGGGGAGCAGTACTTC
CDR3 protein: CASSQEGAGEQYF

clone size: -
J gene: TRBJ1-2
CDR3 length: 18
V gene: TRBV7-9
D gene: TRBD1
CDR3 DNA: TGTGCCAGCAGCCAGGTGTCGGGGACAGGGAGGTTCAGTATTGGCTACACCTTC
CDR3 protein: CASSQVSGTGRFSIGYTF

clone size: -
J gene: TRBJ2-7
CDR3 length: 10
V gene: TRBV25-1
D gene: -
CDR3 DNA: TGTGCCAGCAGTCACAGGATTCAGTACTTC
CDR3 protein: CASSHRIQYF

clone size: once
J gene: TRBJ2-7
CDR3 length: 15
V gene: TRBV5-1
D gene: -
CDR3 DNA: TGCGCCAGCAGCCGCTCTCGAGGGCCGCACTACGAGCAGTACTTC
CDR3 protein: CASSRSRGPHYEQYF

clone size: -
J gene: TRBJ2-5
CDR3 length: 17
V gene: TRBV10-2
D gene: TRBD2
CDR3 DNA: TGCGCCAGCAGTGATCATGGGACTAGCGGGTACCAAGAGACCCAGTACTTC
CDR3 protein: CASSDHGTSGYQETQYF

clone size: -
J gene: TRBJ1-2
CDR3 length: 14
V gene: TRBV2
D gene: TRBD1
CDR3 DNA: TGTGCCAGCAGAGGGACAGGGGGCGCCTATGGCTACACCTTC
CDR3 protein: CASRGTGGAYGYTF

clone size: -
J gene: TRBJ1-6
CDR3 length: 14
V gene: TRBV6-4
D gene: TRBD1
CDR3 DNA: TGTGCCAGCAGTGACTCGTCCAGGGGGGTACCCCTCCACTTT
CDR3 protein: CASSDSSRGVPLHF

clone size: once
J gene: TRBJ2-7
CDR3 length: 15
V gene: TRBV10-2
D gene: -
CDR3 DNA: TGCGCCAGCAGTGGCCCAGGGAGGGGGATGTACGAGCAGTACTTC
CDR3 protein: CASSGPGRGMYEQYF

clone size: -
J gene: TRBJ2-3
CDR3 length: 12
V gene: TRBV10-3
D gene: -
CDR3 DNA: TGTGCCACCCGCGGGGTCACAGATACGCAGTATTTT
CDR3 protein: CATRGVTDTQYF

clone size: -
J gene: TRBJ2-3
CDR3 length: 17
V gene: TRBV4-3
D gene: -
CDR3 DNA: TGCGCCAGCAGCCAAGATAATGAGGCTGTCGGGACAGATACGCAGTATTTT
CDR3 protein: CASSQDNEAVGTDTQYF

clone size: once
J gene: TRBJ1-2
CDR3 length: 14
V gene: TRBV2
D gene: -
CDR3 DNA: TGTGCCAGCAGTGCAGGGAATCAGAACTATGGCTACACCTTC
CDR3 protein: CASSAGNQNYGYTF

clone size: -
J gene: TRBJ2-7
CDR3 length: 15
V gene: TRBV10-2
D gene: TRBD2
CDR3 DNA: TGCGCCAGCAAAAGGGACGCGGGGGGGGACTACGAGCAGTACTTC
CDR3 protein: CASKRDAGGDYEQYF